The clone carrying this T cell receptor (beta chain) was detected a few times. Naive, central memory, regulatory and stem cell-like memory cells within the CD4+ compartment were sorted using CD45RO/CCR7/CD25/CD127/CD95/CD27. The CDR3 is 13 residues long. Germline V gives CDR1 MDHEN, CDR2 SYDVKM. Trimming took 6 bases from V and 7 from J; bases not matched to a gene: 7. The data were taken from a study of beta chain features in type 1 diabetes. Expressed TCRB transcripts were sequenced because the entire RNA isolate underwent reverse transcription. This table comes from immunoSEQ multiplex PCR, and its TCRdb copy is limited to in-frame clones, with some not included. The sample yields 300,000 to 400,000 clones, 8% to 13% seen once.

The V gene is TRBV28, the J gene TRBJ2-7; 9 bases align to TRBD1. The receptor was derived from a woman in her twenties or thirties in good health. Sequencing used naive CD4+ T cells from blood. CDR3 sequence (DNA): TGTGCCAGCAGAGGGGACAGGGTTCGTGAGCAGTACTTC. Protein product: CASRGDRVREQYF. Full variable domain (outside the CDR3, taken from reference TRBV28 and TRBJ2-7): DVKVTQSSRYLVKRTGEKVFLECVQDMDHENMFWYRQDPGLGLRLIYFSYDVKMKEKGDIPEGYSVSREKKERFSLILESASTNQTSMYLCASRGDRVREQYFGPGTRLTVT.